A single T cell receptor beta chain is shown here with its context. This table comes from immunoSEQ multiplex PCR, and its TCRdb copy is limited to in-frame clones, with some not included. The table has over 250,000 clones, roughly 87% seen once; the top ten hold about an eighth. CDR1 MGHDK and CDR2 SYGVNS come from the germline V gene. The CDR3 has 15 amino acids. Trimming removed 4 bases from V and 1 base from J, with 11 bases in between. The entry originates in a study of blood T cell repertoires in COVID-19. Study as a whole: There were acute and convalescent COVID-19 samples, and they came from the United States, Italy and Spain.

This sequence originates from a human donor in a cohort sampled during active COVID-19. The sample consisted of peripheral blood. V gene TRBV25-1 combines with J gene TRBJ1-3; maybe TRBD1 (6 bases). The CDR3 coding sequence is TGTGCCAGCAGTGCGGGAACAGGGTCTGGAAACACCATATATTTT. Its protein product is CASSAGTGSGNTIYF. Combining the CDR3 with reference TRBV25-1 and TRBJ1-3 gives the whole variable domain EADIYQTPRYLVIGTGKKITLECSQTMGHDKMYWYQQDPGMELHLIHYSYGVNSTEKGDLSSESTVSRIRTEHFPLTLESARPSHTSQYLCASSAGTGSGNTIYFGEGSWLTVV.